This T cell receptor (beta chain) derives from a study of PD-L1 blockade in urothelial cancer. Study as a whole: Patients commenced atezolizumab in 2014, and it was given at 1,200 mg intravenously every 3 weeks.

The sample's time point: pretreatment peripheral blood. Germline CDR1 SGHNT, CDR2 YYREEE (reference sequence). The CDR3 covers 15 residues. The ends lost 3 bases at V and 7 bases at J; junction bases unmatched: 7. Only in-frame clones appear in the TCRdb table, and some are missing; sequencing was by immunoSEQ multiplex PCR. Here the sample spans 54,000 or so clones, about 80% being singletons. This receptor was obtained from a man in his fifties with urothelial cancer. This rearrangement joins TRBV5-4 to TRBJ1-5; 10 bases map to TRBD1. Sequenced here: PBMCs, sampled around atezolizumab (anti-PD-L1) treatment. DNA of the CDR3: TGTGCCAGCAGCTCCGGGACAGGGGATGGACAGCCCCAGCATTTT. Translated, it gives CASSSGTGDGQPQHF. Looking up the rest from reference TRBV5-4 and TRBJ1-5 gives the full variable domain: ETGVTQSPTHLIKTRGQQVTLRCSSQSGHNTVSWYQQALGQGPQFIFQYYREEENGRGNFPPRFSGLQFPNYSSELNVNALELDDSALYLCASSSGTGDGQPQHFGDGTRLSIL.